Below, 17 T cell receptor beta chains from the same sample are listed, as sequenced in a study of cytomegalovirus exposure and HLA in healthy donors. Both 60 Vbeta primers and 13 Jbeta primers went into the PCR. The table came from immunoSEQ multiplex PCR; TCRdb's copy has only in-frame clones and leaves some out. The table records roughly 160,000 clones, around 84% of them present only once. Material for sequencing was PBMCs. The receptors derive from a man aged 25 to 45 in good health and CMV-seropositive.

The chain recombines TRBV7-3 with TRBJ2-2, with 7 bases aligning to TRBD2. Germline V lookup: CDR1 SGHTA, CDR2 FQGTGA. The CDR3 is 17 amino acids. The ends lost 4 bases at V and 5 bases at J; junction bases unmatched: 13. The CDR3 region is CASSSRAGAGSTGELFF. CDR3 sequence (DNA): TGTGCCAGCAGCTCCCGTGCCGGAGCGGGAAGTACCGGGGAGCTGTTTTTT.

In the case of this clone: Relative to the germline gene, one junction end is altered; a read error may explain this. Other DNA variants within this sample encode the same CDR3. The chain links TRBV2 to TRBJ2-2; no reliable D call. The CDR3 length is 17 residues. The germline V gene encodes CDR1 SNHLY and CDR2 FYNNEI. In DNA, the CDR3 is TGTGCCAGTAGTGGAAATAGCAAGATCGCGAACACCGGGGAGCTGTTTTTT. Encoded protein: CASSGNSKIANTGELFF.

The chain's CDR3 is CASSLAQAYNEQFF. The CDR3 DNA sequence: TGTGCCAGCAGCTTAGCCCAGGCCTACAATGAGCAGTTCTTC. This chain connects TRBV7-2 to TRBJ2-1; D is unclear. The germline V gene encodes CDR1 SGHTA and CDR2 FQGNSA. The CDR3 runs 14 residues. Between the trimmed V and J ends, which lost 0 bases and 2 bases, there was a span of 5 bases. The full variable domain, its missing parts supplied by reference TRBV7-2 and TRBJ2-1, is GAGVSQSPSNKVTEKGKDVELRCDPISGHTALYWYRQSLGQGLEFLIYFQGNSAPDKSGLPSDRFSAERTGGSVSTLTIQRTQQEDSAVYLCASSLAQAYNEQFFGPGTRLTVL.

This clone has more than one count but fewer than ten. The V call is TRBV7-9, the J call TRBJ2-1; D may be TRBD2 (6 bases). Germline lookup yields CDR1 SEHNR and CDR2 FQNEAQ (reference sequence). V shed 2 bases and J shed 8 bases, with 13 bases lying between them. The CDR3 has 14 amino acids. The CDR3 nucleotides read TGTGCCAGCAGCTTAACGGGAGCGGCCGATGAGCAGTTCTTC. Translating it yields CASSLTGAADEQFF.

The genes are TRBV4-2 and TRBJ1-3; 7 nucleotides line up with TRBD1. The CDR3 spans 14 residues. Germline values: CDR1 LGHNA, CDR2 YNFKEQ. After removal of 6 bases from V and 9 bases from J, the junction contained 11 bases not matched to a gene. The CDR3 loop is CASSPFQGQLTIYF. CDR3 DNA sequence: TGTGCCAGCAGTCCTTTCCAGGGACAGCTCACCATATATTTT.

The chain carries TRBV15 and TRBJ1-1; TRBD1 agrees at 9 bases. From germline, CDR1 is LNHNV and CDR2 YYDKDF (reference sequence). After removal of 5 bases from V and 7 bases from J, the junction contained 11 bases not matched to a gene. This CDR3 region has 15 residues. DNA of the CDR3: TGTGCCACCAGCGCTGGGACAGGGCTGGATAGTGAAGCTTTCTTT. Protein product: CATSAGTGLDSEAFF.

This clone was recorded only once. This chain links TRBV19 with TRBJ1-6; D is possibly TRBD1 (5 bases). CDR3 length: 15 amino acids. Looked up from germline, CDR1 is LNHDA and CDR2 is SQIVND (reference sequence). V lost 3 bases and J 6 bases, leaving 12 bases between the germline ends. This chain's CDR3 is CASSMIPGLNSPLHF. Here the CDR3 DNA reads TGTGCCAGTAGTATGATCCCAGGGCTTAATTCACCCCTCCACTTT.

The V call is TRBV29-1, the J call TRBJ1-4, with D uncertain. This CDR3 is 12 amino acids long. Trimming pared 1 base from V and 6 bases from J, leaving 6 bases between. The germline gives CDR1 SQVTM, CDR2 ANQGSEA. CDR3 in DNA: TGCAGCGTTGAAGGAGGCGATGAAAAACTGTTTTTT. It yields the protein CSVEGGDEKLFF.

Comments on this clone: Other nucleotide sequences from this sample produce the same CDR3. The chain couples TRBV7-9 to TRBJ2-2; 13 positions match TRBD2. V was clipped by 5 bases and J by 8 bases; unmatched bases: 11. CDR1 and CDR2 from the germline V gene are SEHNR and FQNEAQ (reference sequence). The CDR3 contains 17 residues. Written as DNA, the CDR3 is TGTGCCAGCAGCGCCCGCGGACTAGCGGGAGAGAAAGGGGAGCTGTTTTTT. This translates into CASSARGLAGEKGELFF.

The chain links TRBV19 to TRBJ2-1, with 10 bases fitting TRBD1. CDR1 and CDR2 from the germline V gene are LNHDA and SQIVND (reference sequence). The CDR3 spans 16 residues. V was clipped by 7 bases and J by 10 bases; unmatched bases: 16. CDR3 residues: CASTISPGTGASEQFF. The CDR3 region has the DNA TGTGCCAGTACCATCAGTCCCGGGACAGGGGCCAGCGAGCAGTTCTTC.

This sequence joins TRBV6-5 and TRBJ1-1; TRBD1 matches 7 bases. From germline, CDR1 is MNHEY and CDR2 SVGAGI. V lost 6 bases to trimming and J lost 1 base; unmatched junction nucleotides: 8. CDR3 size: 15 residues. Here the CDR3 DNA reads TGTGCCAGCAGAACCATACAGGGGTGGAACACTGAAGCTTTCTTT. This sequence encodes CASRTIQGWNTEAFF.

As to this clone: Its ends do not fully match the called genes, so a read error is possible. The DNA of the CDR3 is TGTTCCAGCATGCTTCCATTCCCAGGCACCGGGGAGCTGTTTTTT. It specifies CSSMLPFPGTGELFF. This chain joins TRBV7-9 and TRBJ2-2; no reliable D call. The CDR3 sequence is 15 residues long. Germline CDR1 is SEHNR and CDR2 is FQNEAQ (reference sequence).

This clone was detected only once. The CDR3: CASSLKAGGTGELFF. CDR3 in DNA: TGTGCCAGCAGCTTAAAGGCGGGGGGGACCGGGGAGCTGTTTTTT. This chain joins TRBV5-6 and TRBJ2-2, with 9 bases aligning to TRBD2. V lost 2 bases, J lost 5 bases, and 4 bases stayed unmatched. CDR3 length equals 15 residues. Germline V lookup: CDR1 SGHDT, CDR2 YYEEEE.

This chain connects TRBV12-5 to TRBJ1-2; no firm D call. CDR3 size: 12 residues. In germline, CDR1 is LGHNT, CDR2 FRNRAP. Trimming left V 5 bases short and J 8 bases short, with 12 bases between. In DNA, the CDR3 is TGTGCTAGTGGTCGTTCCGGAGAAGGCTACACCTTC. Translating gives CASGRSGEGYTF.

The J gene is TRBJ2-1, the V gene TRBV5-4; D possibly corresponds to TRBD2 (6 bases). Germline loops: CDR1 SGHNT, CDR2 YYREEE (reference sequence). With 0 bases removed from V and 8 bases from J, the gap between germline ends came to 12 bases. The CDR3 extends over 14 amino acids. CDR3 sequence: CASSLGGGIDEQFF. In DNA, the CDR3 is TGTGCCAGCAGCTTGGGGGGCGGGATCGATGAGCAGTTCTTC.

The gene calls are TRBV28 and TRBJ2-1; no firm D call. V was cut by 2 bases and J by 0 bases, with 8 bases left in between. The CDR3 runs to 15 residues. Germline V gives CDR1 MDHEN, CDR2 SYDVKM. CDR3 sequence (DNA): TGTGCCAGCAGTTTAGATCTGAGCTCCTACAATGAGCAGTTCTTC. This sequence encodes CASSLDLSSYNEQFF.

The chain recombines TRBV6-1 with TRBJ1-6; no clear D gene. The CDR3 is 14 amino acids. CDR1 and CDR2 from the germline V gene are MNHNS and SASEGT. Trimming removed 7 bases at V and 9 bases at J, with 16 bases between. The DNA of the CDR3 is TGTGCCAGCACTGAGGTGAGCGGTCCTTCACCCCTCCACTTT. Its protein is CASTEVSGPSPLHF.